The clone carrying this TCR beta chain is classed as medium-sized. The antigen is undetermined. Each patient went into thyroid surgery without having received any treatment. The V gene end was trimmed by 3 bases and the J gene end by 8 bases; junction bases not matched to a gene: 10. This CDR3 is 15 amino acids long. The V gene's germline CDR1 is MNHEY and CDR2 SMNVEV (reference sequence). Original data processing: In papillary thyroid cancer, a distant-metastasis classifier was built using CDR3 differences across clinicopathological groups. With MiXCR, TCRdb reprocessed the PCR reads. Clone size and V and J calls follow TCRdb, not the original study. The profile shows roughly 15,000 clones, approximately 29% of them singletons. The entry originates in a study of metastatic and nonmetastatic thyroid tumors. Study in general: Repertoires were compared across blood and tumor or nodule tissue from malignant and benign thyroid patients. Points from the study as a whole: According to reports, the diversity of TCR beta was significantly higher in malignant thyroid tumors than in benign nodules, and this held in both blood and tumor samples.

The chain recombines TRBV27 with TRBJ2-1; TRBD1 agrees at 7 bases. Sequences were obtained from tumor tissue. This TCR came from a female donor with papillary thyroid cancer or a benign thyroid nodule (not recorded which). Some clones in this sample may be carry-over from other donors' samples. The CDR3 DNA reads TGTGCCAGCAGTTTCTCTCGACAGGGTGGCGATGAGCAGTTCTTC. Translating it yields CASSFSRQGGDEQFF.